The present T cell receptor beta chain was sequenced within a study of naive and memory T cell subsets. Alpha and beta libraries were amplified separately from the second PCR onward. CMV status came from CD4+ IFNgamma after overnight CMV lysate stimulation. Four subsets defined by CD45RA and CD27 were sorted after CD3, CD4, CD8 and live/dead staining. Concerning this clonotype: As yet, its antigen is unknown.

The beta constant-region primer was an equimolar mix of two oligonucleotides covering TRBC1 and TRBC2. Nested alpha and beta constant-region primers with the SP2 primer drove four PCR rounds on ligated cDNA. From the UMI-ligation and nested PCR reads, TCRdb called clonotypes with MiXCR, one entry per CDR3 protein. Here the sample spans over 110,000 distinct CDR3 sequences, roughly a fifth being singletons. Findings and limits, study-wide: A few larger clonotypes appeared in naive repertoires, especially CD8, possibly memory cells re-expressing CD45RA. In naive cells, over 85% of TCR sequences were seen only once.

The CDR3 contains 13 residues. The germline gives CDR1 MNHEY, CDR2 SMNVEV (reference sequence). The V and J ends lost 2 bases and 4 bases respectively, with 6 bases between them. The chain combines TRBV27 with TRBJ2-1; D ambiguous. Sequencing was done on a sample of naive CD8+ T cells from blood. The TCR sequence derives from a human donor in good health. For the CDR3, the DNA is TGTGCCAGCAGTTTAACGAGGTACAATGAGCAGTTCTTC. As protein: CASSLTRYNEQFF.